This entry describes one T cell receptor beta chain. Its cognate antigen is unknown. The sample comes from a study of cytomegalovirus exposure and HLA in healthy donors. General study results and limits: Researchers reportedly found TCR beta sequences accurately predicted most subjects' HLA-A and HLA-B alleles. A later analysis linked a missense variant in DCLRE1C to the trimming of TCR beta V and J genes.

Vbeta (60) and Jbeta (13) primers were used in the PCR. Libraries were prepared by immunoSEQ multiplex PCR; TCRdb keeps only in-frame clonotypes and omits some of them. Among 65,000 to 75,000 clones listed, about two thirds were seen once. CDR1 and CDR2 from the germline V gene are SGHRS and YFSETQ. The CDR3 length is 13 residues. The J segment lost 3 bases and the V segment lost 3 bases, leaving 2 bases of the junction unmatched. This chain uses TRBV5-1 with TRBJ1-2; 7 nucleotides align to TRBD1. Material for sequencing was PBMCs. This sequence was found in a middle-aged man in good health and CMV-seropositive. Here the CDR3 reads CASSSQGDYGYTF. In DNA, the CDR3 is TGCGCCAGCAGCTCTCAGGGGGACTATGGCTACACCTTC. Drawing the rest from reference TRBV5-1 and TRBJ1-2, the complete variable domain is KAGVTQTPRYLIKTRGQQVTLSCSPISGHRSVSWYQQTPGQGLQFLFEYFSETQRNKGNFPGRFSGRQFSNSRSEMNVSTLELGDSALYLCASSSQGDYGYTFGSGTRLTVV.